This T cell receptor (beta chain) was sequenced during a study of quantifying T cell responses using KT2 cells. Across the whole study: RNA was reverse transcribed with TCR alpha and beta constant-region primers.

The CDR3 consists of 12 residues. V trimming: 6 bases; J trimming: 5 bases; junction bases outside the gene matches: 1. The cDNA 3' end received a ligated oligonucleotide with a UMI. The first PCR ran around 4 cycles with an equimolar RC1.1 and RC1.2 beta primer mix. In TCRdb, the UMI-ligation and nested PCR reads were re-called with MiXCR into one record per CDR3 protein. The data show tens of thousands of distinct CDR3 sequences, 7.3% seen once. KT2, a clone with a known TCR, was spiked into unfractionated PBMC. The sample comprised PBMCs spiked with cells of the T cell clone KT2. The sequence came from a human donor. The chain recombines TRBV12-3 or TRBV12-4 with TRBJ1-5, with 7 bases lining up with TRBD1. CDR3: CASRTGYQPQHF. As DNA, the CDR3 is TGTGCCAGCAGGACAGGGTATCAGCCCCAGCATTTT.